Below are 32 T cell receptor beta chains sequenced from a single sample in a study of OX40 agonist ivuxolimab in advanced cancers. Produced via immunoSEQ multiplex PCR; TCRdb's table is partial and in-frame only. The data hold 70,000 or so clones, with about 90% observed a single time. Sequenced here: CD4+ or CD8+ T cells sorted from blood, sampled in a trial of the OX40 agonist ivuxolimab. All receptors derive from an adult with an advanced solid tumor such as melanoma, head and neck, liver or kidney cancer.

The V gene is TRBV5-5, the J gene TRBJ2-7; the D is unclear. Germline CDR1 reads SGHKS; CDR2 reads YYEKEE (reference sequence). Trimming shortened V by 4 bases and J by 3 bases, and 8 bases separated the two germline ends. The CDR3 covers 12 residues. CDR3 loop: CASSRNDYEQYF. The CDR3 DNA sequence: TGTGCCAGCAGCCGAAACGACTACGAGCAGTACTTC.

The V and J genes are TRBV9 and TRBJ1-4; D possibly corresponds to TRBD1 (6 bases). The germline gives CDR1 SGDLS, CDR2 YYNGEE. The CDR3 contains 16 residues. With 0 bases removed from V and 7 bases from J, the gap between germline ends came to 16 bases. As DNA, the CDR3 is TGTGCCAGCAGCGTAGCTACGGGGGGGGCGAGTGAAAAACTGTTTTTT. Protein sequence: CASSVATGGASEKLFF.

The table lists this clone with a count of one. V gene TRBV6-1 combines with J gene TRBJ1-1; D is perhaps TRBD1 (5 bases). Germline V CDR1 and CDR2: MNHNS, SASEGT. V lost 6 bases to trimming and J lost 7 bases, with 9 bases between them. The CDR3 contains 11 residues. The CDR3 sequence is CASSHTGEAFF. The CDR3, as DNA: TGTGCCAGCAGCCATACAGGTGAAGCTTTCTTT.

This chain links TRBV9 with TRBJ2-1; D tentatively fits TRBD1 or TRBD2 (7 bases each). Per germline, CDR1 SGDLS and CDR2 YYNGEE. Trimming removed 1 base at V and 4 bases at J, with 12 bases between. The CDR3 loop spans 15 amino acids. The CDR3 sequence is CASSVSGTAYNEQFF. CDR3 in DNA: TGTGCCAGCAGCGTAAGCGGGACAGCTTACAATGAGCAGTTCTTC.

The chain employs TRBV15 and TRBJ2-1, with TRBD1 matching over 8 bases. The V gene end was trimmed by 3 bases and the J gene end by 7 bases; junction bases not matched to a gene: 11. The germline V gene encodes CDR1 LNHNV and CDR2 YYDKDF (reference sequence). This CDR3 has 16 amino acids. The CDR3 DNA reads as TGTGCCACCAGCAGTCCGGACAGGGCGATTACGAATGAGCAGTTCTTC. Translating it yields CATSSPDRAITNEQFF.

The chain combines TRBV29-1 with TRBJ2-1; 12 bases fit TRBD2. V trimming: 3 bases; J trimming: 1 base; junction bases outside the gene matches: 7. The CDR3 is made up of 17 amino acids. CDR1 SQVTM and CDR2 ANQGSEA come from the germline V gene. This CDR3 reads CSVELAGGTWSYNEQFF. The CDR3, as DNA: TGCAGCGTTGAGCTAGCGGGAGGGACGTGGTCCTACAATGAGCAGTTCTTC.

This rearrangement joins TRBV10-3 to TRBJ1-1, with D perhaps matching TRBD1 (6 bases). Trimming took off 0 bases at V and 2 bases at J, with 13 bases between the two ends. This CDR3 has 16 residues. Per germline, CDR1 ENHRY and CDR2 SYGVKD. The CDR3 DNA reads as TGTGCCATCAGTGAGTCGCATGGACAGACTAACACTGAAGCTTTCTTT. Protein: CAISESHGQTNTEAFF.

The chain uses TRBV19 and TRBJ2-3, with 8 bases lining up with TRBD2. Trimming at V came to 3 bases and at J to 3 bases, leaving 5 bases not matched to a gene. The CDR3 sequence is 15 residues long. The germline V gene has CDR1 LNHDA and CDR2 SQIVND (reference sequence). CDR3 DNA sequence: TGTGCCAGTAGTATTACGGCGGGAGGAACAGATACGCAGTATTTT. Protein: CASSITAGGTDTQYF. The full variable domain, completed using reference TRBV19 and TRBJ2-3, is DGGITQSPKYLFRKEGQNVTLSCEQNLNHDAMYWYRQDPGQGLRLIYYSQIVNDFQKGDIAEGYSVSREKKESFPLTVTSAQKNPTAFYLCASSITAGGTDTQYFGPGTRLTVL.

V is TRBV6-1 and J is TRBJ2-1, with D possibly being TRBD1 (5 bases). This CDR3 comprises 13 residues. The V and J ends lost 8 bases and 4 bases respectively, with 12 bases between them. Germline CDR1 MNHNS, CDR2 SASEGT. CDR3 nucleotide sequence: TGTGCCAGCTCCAAGGGGCCATACAATGAGCAGTTCTTC. It translates to CASSKGPYNEQFF.

This sequence joins TRBV7-9 and TRBJ2-2, with a tentative D call TRBD2 (7 bases). Trimming took 7 bases from V and 2 from J, leaving 14 bases between them. Germline V lookup: CDR1 SEHNR, CDR2 FQNEAQ (reference sequence). CDR3 size: 15 residues. CDR3 amino acids: CASTPGGGNTGELFF. The CDR3 DNA sequence: TGTGCCAGCACCCCCGGCGGGGGCAACACCGGGGAGCTGTTTTTT.

The V gene is TRBV27, the J gene TRBJ2-3; D perhaps matches TRBD2 (6 bases). CDR1 and CDR2 (germline): MNHEY, SMNVEV (reference sequence). Trimming took off 7 bases at V and 4 bases at J, with 24 bases between the two ends. CDR3 length: 17 amino acids. The CDR3 DNA follows: TGTGCCAGCATGCTAACTCGGGGCGGGGTGAGTCCAGATACGCAGTATTTT. It specifies CASMLTRGGVSPDTQYF.

The chain is built from TRBV7-9 and TRBJ2-6, with D perhaps TRBD1 (5 bases). The CDR3 runs to 17 residues. CDR1 and CDR2 (germline): SEHNR, FQNEAQ (reference sequence). V lost 7 bases, J lost 0 bases, and 16 bases lay in between. Here the CDR3 reads CASNPGQTYSGANVLTF. CDR3 DNA sequence: TGTGCCAGCAACCCCGGACAAACTTACTCTGGGGCCAACGTCCTGACTTTC.

V usage is TRBV5-6 and J usage is TRBJ1-2; D is uncertain. This CDR3 region has 15 residues. The V gene lost 1 base and the J gene lost 6 bases, with 16 bases spanning the gap. The germline V gene encodes CDR1 SGHDT and CDR2 YYEEEE. CDR3 nucleotide sequence: TGTGCCAGCAGCTTGAACACGGACTTTGACCATGGCTACACCTTC. This sequence encodes CASSLNTDFDHGYTF.

The chain has TRBV6-6 and TRBJ1-2; TRBD1 is a possible D gene (5 bases). Trimming removed 0 bases at V and 4 bases at J, with 15 bases between. CDR1 is MNHNY and CDR2 is SVGAGI in the germline V gene (reference sequence). This CDR3 comprises 16 residues. CDR3 amino acids: CASSYSEEGTSYGYTF. CDR3 in DNA: TGTGCCAGCAGTTACTCGGAAGAAGGGACGTCCTATGGCTACACCTTC.

J is TRBJ2-6 and V is TRBV4-2; either TRBD1 or TRBD2 may fit D (5 bases each). There are 18 residues in the CDR3. Looked up from germline, CDR1 is LGHNA and CDR2 is YNFKEQ. Trimming took 4 bases from V and 3 from J, leaving 19 bases between them. The CDR3 bases are TGTGCCAGCAGCCTAGCCGGGACGGAGTTTTTTGGGGCCAACGTCCTGACTTTC. This sequence encodes CASSLAGTEFFGANVLTF.

V usage is TRBV7-9 and J usage is TRBJ2-7, with 7 bases lining up with TRBD2. J lost 6 bases, V lost 1 base, and 9 bases had no gene match. The germline V gene encodes CDR1 SEHNR and CDR2 FQNEAQ (reference sequence). The CDR3 loop spans 15 amino acids. The CDR3 DNA reads as TGTGCCAGCAGCTTAGGGGGGATGGGAGGGTCCGAGCAGTACTTC. The encoded protein is CASSLGGMGGSEQYF.

The J gene is TRBJ2-2, the V gene TRBV2; D might be TRBD1 (6 bases). The CDR3 totals 13 residues. Trimming took off 7 bases at V and 7 bases at J, with 13 bases between the two ends. Germline V gene lookup returns CDR1 SNHLY and CDR2 FYNNEI. CDR3 region: CASTIGGGGELFF. CDR3 nucleotide sequence: TGTGCCAGCACCATAGGGGGTGGCGGGGAGCTGTTTTTT.

The gene calls are TRBV5-8 and TRBJ2-7, with 11 bases identical to TRBD2. Trimming cost V 5 bases and J 3 bases; bases outside gene matches: 7. CDR3 length equals 15 residues. In germline, CDR1 is SGHTS, CDR2 YDEGEE. The CDR3 nucleotides are TGTGCCAGCAGTGGCGGACTAGCGGGCAACTACGAGCAGTACTTC. Its protein is CASSGGLAGNYEQYF.

V usage is TRBV7-3 and J usage is TRBJ2-1; 8 bases match TRBD1. Germline V lookup: CDR1 SGHTA, CDR2 FQGTGA. The CDR3 contains 15 residues. After removal of 2 bases from V and 8 bases from J, the junction contained 8 bases not matched to a gene. CDR3 nucleotide sequence: TGTGCCAGCAGCTTACCAGCGGACAGGGACTATGAGCAGTTCTTC. Encoded protein: CASSLPADRDYEQFF.

The chain carries TRBV29-1 and TRBJ1-2; TRBD1 aligns across 7 bases. CDR3 size: 11 residues. With 7 bases clipped from V and 8 bases from J, the junction kept 7 bases outside the gene matches. CDR1 is SQVTM, CDR2 ANQGSEA, per germline. CDR3 nucleotides: TGCAGCGGTGCAGGGGGTGGGGGCTACACCTTC. Translation gives CSGAGGGGYTF.

The chain is built from TRBV5-4 and TRBJ2-7; 11 bases are a match to TRBD2. Germline loops: CDR1 SGHNT, CDR2 YYREEE (reference sequence). The CDR3 extends over 15 amino acids. Losses at the gene ends were 4 bases for V and 2 bases for J; bases not matched to a gene: 5. The DNA of the CDR3 is TGTGCCAGCAGCCAAGGGACTAGCGGTGCCTACGAGCAGTACTTC. This translates into CASSQGTSGAYEQYF.

This chain uses TRBV15 with TRBJ2-2; 7 bases are a match to TRBD1. Germline assignment: CDR1 LNHNV and CDR2 YYDKDF (reference sequence). V lost 0 bases to trimming and J lost 4 bases; unmatched junction nucleotides: 5. The CDR3 covers 16 residues. CDR3: CATSREITGATGELFF. The CDR3 region has the DNA TGTGCCACCAGCAGAGAGATAACAGGGGCCACCGGGGAGCTGTTTTTT.

The chain links TRBV7-9 to TRBJ1-4; 10 bases map to TRBD1. The CDR3 spans 17 residues. The V and J ends lost 1 base and 4 bases, in that order; junction bases with no gene match: 6. Per germline, CDR1 SEHNR and CDR2 FQNEAQ (reference sequence). Written as DNA, the CDR3 is TGTGCCAGCAGCTTAGATCTGGGGGACAGGGGTAATGAAAAACTGTTTTTT. Amino acid sequence: CASSLDLGDRGNEKLFF.

The chain carries TRBV7-9 and TRBJ2-7, with a weak D call TRBD2 (6 bases). CDR1 SEHNR and CDR2 FQNEAQ come from the germline V gene (reference sequence). CDR3 length: 14 residues. Trimming pared 7 bases from V and 0 bases from J, leaving 13 bases between. As DNA, the CDR3 is TGTGCCAGCAACCATGGCGGGACCTCCTACGAGCAGTACTTC. Translation gives CASNHGGTSYEQYF. The whole variable domain, remainder taken from reference TRBV7-9 and TRBJ2-7, is DTGVSQNPRHKITKRGQNVTFRCDPISEHNRLYWYRQTLGQGPEFLTYFQNEAQLEKSRLLSDRFSAERPKGSFSTLEIQRTEQGDSAMYLCASNHGGTSYEQYFGPGTRLTVT.

The chain carries TRBV13 and TRBJ2-2; 7 bases line up with TRBD2. Unmatched junction bases numbered 10, after V lost 5 bases and J lost 4 bases. Looked up from germline, CDR1 is PRHDT and CDR2 is FYEKMQ (reference sequence). CDR3 length: 16 amino acids. Here the CDR3 reads CASSLWGGTSTGELFF. CDR3 in DNA: TGTGCCAGCAGCCTCTGGGGGGGGACCTCCACCGGGGAGCTGTTTTTT.

The CDR3 reads CASSPGLAADEQYF. CDR3 DNA: TGTGCCAGCAGCCCGGGGCTAGCGGCGGACGAGCAGTACTTC. The chain carries TRBV13 and TRBJ2-7; 7 nucleotides agree with TRBD2. CDR1 PRHDT and CDR2 FYEKMQ come from the germline V gene (reference sequence). The CDR3 is 14 residues long. V gave up 5 bases and J gave up 5 bases; unmatched junction bases: 9.

This clone was seen just once. The chain has TRBV6-6 and TRBJ2-7; 12 positions agree with TRBD2. The CDR3 length is 15 residues. Trimming cost V 7 bases and J 5 bases; bases outside gene matches: 9. Germline V gene lookup returns CDR1 MNHNY and CDR2 SVGAGI (reference sequence). This chain's CDR3 is CASNTLAGGLHEQYF. The DNA for the CDR3 is TGTGCCAGCAATACACTAGCGGGAGGTCTCCACGAGCAGTACTTC.

This clone appeared once. This rearrangement joins TRBV7-3 to TRBJ2-1; 7 nucleotides align to TRBD2. Germline trimming cut 4 bases from V and 0 bases from J; bases unmatched to any gene: 6. Germline V gene sequence: CDR1 SGHTA, CDR2 FQGTGA. The CDR3 runs 16 residues. In DNA form, the CDR3 reads TGTGCCAGCAGCTCGACGACTAGCCGCTCCTACAATGAGCAGTTCTTC. It codes for CASSSTTSRSYNEQFF.

This clone was counted once. V usage is TRBV6-5 and J usage is TRBJ2-1; D possibly corresponds to TRBD1 (5 bases). Germline CDR1 MNHEY, CDR2 SVGAGI. The CDR3 has 13 amino acids. Trimming left V 5 bases short and J 7 bases short, with 12 bases between. The CDR3 region is CASSPAGLNEQFF. For the CDR3, the DNA is TGTGCCAGCAGTCCAGCAGGGTTAAATGAGCAGTTCTTC.

The chain combines TRBV28 with TRBJ2-3, with TRBD2 identical over 9 bases. The CDR3 extends over 16 amino acids. The germline CDR1 and CDR2 sequences are MDHEN and SYDVKM. Trimming cost V 6 bases and J 4 bases; bases outside gene matches: 11. This CDR3 reads CASSPVAGVSSDTQYF. The CDR3 coding sequence is TGTGCCAGCAGCCCCGTAGCGGGAGTGAGTTCAGATACGCAGTATTTT. Supplemented by reference TRBV28 and TRBJ2-3, the full variable domain reads DVKVTQSSRYLVKRTGEKVFLECVQDMDHENMFWYRQDPGLGLRLIYFSYDVKMKEKGDIPEGYSVSREKKERFSLILESASTNQTSMYLCASSPVAGVSSDTQYFGPGTRLTVL.

The CDR3 loop is CASSSYTDTQYF. CDR3 DNA: TGTGCCAGCAGTTCTTACACAGATACGCAGTATTTT. This chain links TRBV27 with TRBJ2-3; D not resolved. This CDR3 comprises 12 residues. Germline V gene lookup returns CDR1 MNHEY and CDR2 SMNVEV (reference sequence). Trimming removed 4 bases at V and 2 bases at J, with 4 bases between.

A single count supports this clone. This chain links TRBV7-2 with TRBJ2-5; 7 nucleotides match TRBD1. The length of the CDR3 is 14 residues. CDR1 is SGHTA and CDR2 is FQGNSA in the germline V gene. J was trimmed by 1 base and V by 5 bases; bases with no gene match: 4. CDR3: CASSSRDSQETQYF. CDR3 sequence (DNA): TGTGCCAGCAGCAGCCGGGACAGCCAAGAGACCCAGTACTTC.